The 18 T cell receptor beta chains reported below all come from one sample, sequenced in a study of blood T cells in healthy people across ages. It was with a sample-barcoded 5' primer and a J-beta primer mix that a second PCR of about 6 to 12 cycles was run. TCRdb reprocessed the 5' RACE reads with MiXCR, giving one entry per CDR3 protein. The sample holds around 850,000 distinct CDR3 sequences, around 34% seen once. Sequenced material: blood. The source is a man between 18 and 35 years old in good health.

This clonotype was observed a few times. The rearrangement uses TRBV2 and TRBJ1-5, with D possibly being TRBD1 (5 bases). The germline V and J ends were trimmed by 1 base and 7 bases, with 14 bases remaining between them. Per germline, CDR1 SNHLY and CDR2 FYNNEI. The CDR3 runs to 15 residues. CDR3 sequence reads: CASSEDGQGHQPQHF. The CDR3 DNA reads TGTGCCAGCAGTGAAGATGGGCAGGGCCACCAGCCCCAGCATTTT.

The table lists this clonotype with a few counts. The chain couples TRBV9 to TRBJ2-7; 10 nucleotides align to TRBD1. There are 16 residues in the CDR3. The V gene end was trimmed by 4 bases and the J gene end by 2 bases; junction bases not matched to a gene: 9. Germline CDR1 and CDR2: SGDLS and YYNGEE. CDR3 in amino acids: CASSSGTGTGAYEQYF. The CDR3 coding sequence is TGTGCCAGCAGCTCAGGTACCGGGACAGGGGCCTACGAGCAGTACTTC. Complete variable domain (other parts from reference TRBV9 and TRBJ2-7): DSGVTQTPKHLITATGQRVTLRCSPRSGDLSVYWYQQSLDQGLQFLIQYYNGEERAKGNILERFSAQQFPDLHSELNLSSLELGDSALYFCASSSGTGTGAYEQYFGPGTRLTVT.

The chain is built from TRBV28 and TRBJ1-1, with 10 bases aligning to TRBD1. Trimming at V came to 6 bases and at J to 11 bases, leaving 6 bases not matched to a gene. The CDR3 consists of 12 residues. The germline V gene has CDR1 MDHEN and CDR2 SYDVKM. The chain's CDR3 is CASSPEGQGAFF. The DNA for the CDR3 is TGTGCCAGCAGCCCTGAGGGACAGGGGGCTTTCTTT.

V gene TRBV20-1 combines with J gene TRBJ2-1; 8 nucleotides align to TRBD1. V lost 0 bases and J lost 4; bases outside the gene matches: 8. Germline V gives CDR1 DFQATT, CDR2 SNEGSKA (reference sequence). There are 16 residues in the CDR3. The CDR3 coding sequence is TGCAGTGCTAGAGATTCCTGGGGACAGGAGTACAATGAGCAGTTCTTC. It yields the protein CSARDSWGQEYNEQFF.

The chain joins TRBV6-5 to TRBJ1-5, with TRBD1 as a possible D gene (5 bases). The CDR3 has 18 residues. CDR1 and CDR2 from the germline V gene are MNHEY and SVGAGI. Trimming shortened V by 0 bases and J by 2 bases, and 17 bases separated the two germline ends. The DNA of the CDR3 is TGTGCCAGCAGTTACTCCATGCGGGACCGTTATCGCAATCAGCCCCAGCATTTT. It encodes CASSYSMRDRYRNQPQHF.

V usage is TRBV10-3 and J usage is TRBJ2-7; 8 positions match TRBD1. Germline V gives CDR1 ENHRY, CDR2 SYGVKD. CDR3 length equals 14 residues. V lost 5 bases and J lost 0; bases outside the gene matches: 3. CDR3 region: CAISPGGLSYEQYF. In nucleotides, the CDR3 is TGTGCCATCAGTCCAGGGGGCCTCTCCTACGAGCAGTACTTC.

There are a few counts of this clonotype. This chain joins TRBV12-3 or TRBV12-4 and TRBJ1-1; 8 bases fit TRBD1. The CDR3 covers 14 residues. Unmatched junction bases numbered 5, after V lost 7 bases and J lost 1 base. The CDR3 loop is CASNHRGTNTEAFF. In nucleotides, the CDR3 is TGTGCCAGCAACCACAGGGGGACGAACACTGAAGCTTTCTTT.

The chain recombines TRBV6-2 or TRBV6-3 with TRBJ2-5, with D perhaps TRBD2 (6 bases). V lost 5 bases and J 2 bases, leaving 12 bases between the germline ends. The germline gives CDR1 MNHEY, CDR2 SVGEGT. The CDR3 has 14 amino acids. The DNA of the CDR3 is TGTGCCAGCAGTCCGGGGGACCTACAAGAGACCCAGTACTTC. This gives the protein CASSPGDLQETQYF.

V usage is TRBV6-6 and J usage is TRBJ2-7; D is possibly TRBD1 or TRBD2 (5 bases each). The CDR3 runs 15 residues. V lost 4 bases, J lost 0 bases, and 13 bases lay in between. From germline, CDR1 is MNHNY and CDR2 SVGAGI (reference sequence). The CDR3 sequence is CASSSTGRISYEQYF. CDR3 in DNA: TGTGCCAGCAGTTCCACGGGACGGATCTCCTACGAGCAGTACTTC.

The V and J genes are TRBV9 and TRBJ2-2; possible D gene TRBD1, 6 bases. Trimming cost V 3 bases and J 3 bases, with 12 bases left between them. In germline, CDR1 is SGDLS, CDR2 YYNGEE. There are 15 residues in the CDR3. Here the CDR3 DNA reads TGTGCCAGCAGCGGAGGGGGACGGGACACCGGGGAGCTGTTTTTT. Its translation: CASSGGGRDTGELFF.

The rearrangement links TRBV20-1 to TRBJ2-4; TRBD2 aligns across 8 bases. The assigned J gene may be wrong: the sequence end matches TRBJ2-7 better. The CDR3 sequence is 14 residues long. Looked up from germline, CDR1 is DFQATT and CDR2 is SNEGSKA (reference sequence). This chain's CDR3 is CSADPGASGYEQYF. The CDR3 DNA is TGCAGTGCAGACCCCGGGGCTAGCGGGTACGAGCAGTACTTC.

This clonotype was picked up a small number of times. The genes are TRBV10-2 and TRBJ2-1; 8 bases are shared with TRBD2. The CDR3 totals 15 residues. The V segment lost 5 bases and the J segment 4 bases; nucleotides outside the gene matches: 7. Germline CDR1 is WSHSY and CDR2 is SAAADI. CDR3 loop: CASSLGLVIYNEQFF. CDR3 nucleotides: TGCGCCAGCAGTCTGGGACTAGTAATTTACAATGAGCAGTTCTTC.

V is TRBV10-3 and J is TRBJ2-7; 10 bases align to TRBD2. The V gene's germline CDR1 is ENHRY and CDR2 SYGVKD. There are 16 residues in the CDR3. V lost 3 bases to trimming and J lost 1 base; unmatched junction nucleotides: 6. The CDR3 is CAISEGPTSGSYEQYF. DNA of the CDR3: TGTGCCATCAGTGAAGGACCGACTAGCGGGTCCTACGAGCAGTACTTC.

V gene TRBV4-1 combines with J gene TRBJ1-2, with D hard to call. Per germline, CDR1 MGHRA and CDR2 YSYEKL. CDR3 length: 13 residues. Trimming pared 3 bases from V and 2 bases from J, leaving 7 bases between. The CDR3 bases are TGCGCCAGCAGCCATGGGGAGAACTATGGCTACACCTTC. This gives the protein CASSHGENYGYTF.

In nucleotides, the CDR3 is TGTGCCACAGCAGATGGGGGACAGGGATACGAGCAGTACTTC. The encoded protein is CATADGGQGYEQYF. This chain links TRBV10-3 with TRBJ2-7; 9 nucleotides agree with TRBD1. J lost 4 bases, V lost 10 bases, and 11 bases had no gene match. Per germline, CDR1 ENHRY and CDR2 SYGVKD. CDR3 length: 14 amino acids.

This clonotype was observed a handful of times. V usage is TRBV2 and J usage is TRBJ2-6; 7 bases are a match to TRBD1. The CDR3 has 14 residues. Germline CDR1 reads SNHLY; CDR2 reads FYNNEI. J lost 7 bases, V lost 6 bases, and 6 bases had no gene match. Here the CDR3 reads CASRTGNVANVLTF. The CDR3 DNA reads as TGTGCCAGCAGGACAGGGAATGTAGCCAACGTCCTGACTTTC.

The genes are TRBV2 and TRBJ1-2; D call uncertain. Germline CDR1 SNHLY, CDR2 FYNNEI. CDR3 size: 13 residues. The V end was cut by 4 bases, the J end by 6 bases, with 12 bases between. The CDR3 loop reads CASSGRPGDGYTF. The CDR3 DNA follows: TGTGCCAGCAGTGGCAGGCCAGGTGATGGCTACACCTTC. Variable domain in full (rest from reference TRBV2 and TRBJ1-2): EPEVTQTPSHQVTQMGQEVILRCVPISNHLYFYWYRQILGQKVEFLVSFYNNEISEKSEIFDDQFSVERPDGSNFTLKIRSTKLEDSAMYFCASSGRPGDGYTFGSGTRLTVV.

V and J are TRBV20-1 and TRBJ1-6; possibly TRBD1 for D (5 bases). The CDR3 covers 15 residues. Trimming removed 6 bases at V and 5 bases at J, with 17 bases between. Germline CDR1 DFQATT, CDR2 SNEGSKA (reference sequence). CDR3 region: CSAPRRGVDNSPLHF. CDR3 DNA: TGCAGTGCCCCAAGGCGGGGGGTGGATAATTCACCCCTCCACTTT.